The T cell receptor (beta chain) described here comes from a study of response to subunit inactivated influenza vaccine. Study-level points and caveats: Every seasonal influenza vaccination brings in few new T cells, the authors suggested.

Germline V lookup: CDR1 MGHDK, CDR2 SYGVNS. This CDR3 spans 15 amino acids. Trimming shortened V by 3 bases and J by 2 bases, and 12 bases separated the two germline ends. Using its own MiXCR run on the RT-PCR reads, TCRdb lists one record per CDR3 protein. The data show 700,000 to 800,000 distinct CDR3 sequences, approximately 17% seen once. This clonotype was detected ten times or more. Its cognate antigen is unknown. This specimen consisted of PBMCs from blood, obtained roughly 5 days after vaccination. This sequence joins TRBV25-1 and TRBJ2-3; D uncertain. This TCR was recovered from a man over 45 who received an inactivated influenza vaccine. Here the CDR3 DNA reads TGTGCCAGCAGTGATTCCCGGAAGAACACAGATACGCAGTATTTT. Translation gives CASSDSRKNTDTQYF.